This T cell receptor beta chain was retrieved from a study of T cell responses to AZD1222 COVID-19 vaccine. Study observations and caveats: CD4 TCRs associated with vaccination spanned spike, dominating at 160-218 and 743-854. An increase in Spike-specific TCR breadth and depth was observed after two AZD1222 doses.

Clones were read by immunoSEQ multiplex PCR, and TCRdb kept only the in-frame ones, dropping some. Seen here are roughly 170,000 clones, under 95% observed once, and the top ten hold 1.5% to 2%. About this clone: The target antigen is unknown.

Pooled samples include second doses given at about 4 or 12 weeks. Germline V gene data show CDR1 as MNHNS and CDR2 as SASEGT. The length of the CDR3 is 17 residues. Trimming took 3 bases from V and 2 from J, leaving 16 bases between them. Sequences were derived from peripheral blood, sampled 28 days after the second AZD1222 dose. The sequence derives from an adult who received the AZD1222 COVID-19 vaccine. The chain couples TRBV6-1 to TRBJ2-2; maybe TRBD2 (6 bases). The CDR3 DNA sequence: TGTGCCAGCAGTGATTGGCCGGGACTCATAAACACCGGGGAGCTGTTTTTT. Translating gives CASSDWPGLINTGELFF.